These T cell receptor beta chains were read from a single sample in a study of shared clonotypes between healthy human individuals. The method was immunoSEQ multiplex PCR; TCRdb's version includes in-frame clones alone and lacks a portion of them. The sample has more than 450,000 clones, 79% seen once. Sample: PBMCs. The source of these receptors is a woman aged 40 to 50 in good health. Some clones in this sample may be carry-over from other donors' samples. CDR3s include the opening cysteine and the closing phenylalanine or tryptophan. A D gene is named only where the DNA matches it firmly. Clone sizes are given selectively: once, few, many, or a class where the clone is expanded.

TRBD2 TRBJ2-7 TRBV10-3 NA TGTGCCATCAGTGAGCCGGGGCTAGCGGGAGACAGGAACTACGAGCAGTACTTC CAISEPGLAGDRNYEQYF
TRBD1 TRBJ1-6 TRBV30 once TGTGCCTGTCAAACAGGGGGTATTAATTCACCCCTCCACTTT CACQTGGINSPLHF
NA TRBJ2-2 TRBV5-1 NA TGCGCCAGCACCGCCGAAGTCGGGGAGCTGTTTTTT CASTAEVGELFF
NA TRBJ2-1 TRBV28 NA TGTGCCAGCAGGCCGGCGGGGGCAGGTTCGAATGAGCAGTTCTTC CASRPAGAGSNEQFF
TRBD1 TRBJ2-2 TRBV7-9 once TGTGCCAGCAGCCGGACAGGGGGCAGCACCGGGGAGCTGTTTTTT CASSRTGGSTGELFF
NA TRBJ2-4 TRBV5-1 NA TGCGCCAGCAGCTTGGCGGACGGGAGCATTCAGTACTTC CASSLADGSIQYF
TRBD2 TRBJ2-1 TRBV10-2 many TGCGCCAGCAGATCGACTAGCGGGAGGAAGGATGAGCAGTTCTTC CASRSTSGRKDEQFF
NA TRBJ2-3 TRBV7-3 NA TGTGCCAGCAATCCCGGAACGAGAGGAGATACGCAGTATTTT CASNPGTRGDTQYF
NA TRBJ2-3 TRBV7-7 once TGTGCTAGCAGCTTAGGATCTAGCACGGCAGATACGCAGTATTTT CASSLGSSTADTQYF
NA TRBJ2-1 TRBV9 NA TGTGCCAGCAGCGGCAGCTTAAGCTCCTACAATGAGCAGTTCTTC CASSGSLSSYNEQFF
TRBD1 TRBJ2-2 TRBV5-1 NA TGCGCCAGCAGCCAATCCGGGACAGCCACCGGGGAGCTGTTTTTT CASSQSGTATGELFF
NA TRBJ2-4 TRBV4-1 once TGCGCCAGCAGCCACCGGGGGAATCTAGCCAAAAACATTCAGTACTTC CASSHRGNLAKNIQYF
NA TRBJ1-1 TRBV5-4 NA TGTGCCAGCAGCTTGGGTGGAGAGGCCACTGAAGCTTTCTTT CASSLGGEATEAFF
TRBD1 TRBJ2-5 TRBV5-1 NA TGCGCCAGCAGCTTAAGGGACAGGGGTGTGACCCAGTACTTC CASSLRDRGVTQYF
NA TRBJ1-1 TRBV7-3 few TGTGCCAGCAGCAAACGGGACAACACTGAAGCTTTCTTT CASSKRDNTEAFF